This is a list of T cell receptor beta chains from one sample in a study of T cell responses to AZD1222 COVID-19 vaccine. TCRdb's copy holds only in-frame clones and misses some; the assay was immunoSEQ multiplex PCR. The sample has roughly 100,000 clones, about 85% seen once; the top ten hold less than 3%. This specimen consisted of peripheral blood, obtained on day 0 of AZD1222 vaccination. These receptors were collected from an adult in good health. CDR3s include the opening cysteine and the closing phenylalanine or tryptophan. Expanded clones are given a class, and other clones once, few, many or no size at all.

v_gene	j_gene	abundance	CDR3aa
TRBV12-3/TRBV12-4	TRBJ2-7	-	CASSLGSPYEQYF
TRBV5-1	TRBJ1-2	-	CASSLDQGSIYGYTF
TRBV4-3	TRBJ2-2	once	CASSLGTGNTGELFF
TRBV3-1/TRBV3-2	TRBJ2-1	-	CASSLGLAWDEQFF
TRBV7-8	TRBJ1-2	-	CASSLGSAAYGYTF
TRBV5-6	TRBJ2-7	-	CASSLEGQGARNEQYF
TRBV3-1/TRBV3-2	TRBJ1-3	-	CASSRRGWGGSGNTIYF
TRBV6-5	TRBJ2-2	-	CASSGGELFF
TRBV5-6	TRBJ2-5	-	CASSFGTYQETQYF
TRBV5-1	TRBJ2-3	-	CASSLREVSADTQYF
TRBV14	TRBJ2-7	-	CASSRAGTGVYEQYF
TRBV12-3/TRBV12-4	TRBJ1-1	once	CASSPASEAFF
TRBV15	TRBJ2-1	-	CATSRDLAGGPNEQFF
TRBV7-2	TRBJ1-1	-	CASSLEWGGNTEAFF
TRBV5-6	TRBJ1-2	-	CASSLRDGYTF
TRBV7-3	TRBJ1-1	-	CASSFGNSGNTEAFF
TRBV12-5	TRBJ2-1	few	CASGLAYNEQFF
TRBV30	TRBJ1-4	-	CAWSVRQNEKLFF
TRBV12-3/TRBV12-4	TRBJ1-2	once	CASSLDSGYTF
TRBV5-1	TRBJ2-1	-	CASTSTWSYNEQFF
TRBV6-5	TRBJ1-4	-	CASSSNTGGKLFF
TRBV4-1	TRBJ2-1	-	CASSQSLYLPLSGSADEQFF
TRBV5-1	TRBJ1-4	-	CASSPGDDEKLFF
TRBV3-1/TRBV3-2	TRBJ1-2	-	CASSPSGANYGYTF
TRBV18	TRBJ1-1	-	CASSPKREAEAFF
TRBV19	TRBJ1-6	-	CASSKWDPGSPLHF
TRBV7-9	TRBJ1-1	once	CASSLFGGTTEAFF
TRBV7-8	TRBJ2-1	-	CASSFRVADRCFF
TRBV7-2	TRBJ1-5	once	CASSLVRDQPQHF
TRBV19	TRBJ1-1	-	CASSISPTGPVSRAFF
TRBV11-3	TRBJ2-3	-	CASSKTAGGFTDTQYF
TRBV6-5	TRBJ2-1	-	CASTNGGEQFF
TRBV29-1	TRBJ2-1	-	CSVDVGQGARSEQFF
TRBV12-3/TRBV12-4	TRBJ1-1	-	CASSPDPAGEAFF
TRBV19	TRBJ2-1	-	CASSVGGGPYEQFF
TRBV19	TRBJ2-7	-	CASGKGHEQYF
TRBV4-2	TRBJ1-2	-	CASSQDLSSLNYGYTF
TRBV18	TRBJ1-1	once	CASSPPSGISGTEAFF
TRBV6-2/TRBV6-3	TRBJ1-5	-	CASSYGSPRPAADQPQHF
TRBV5-1	TRBJ1-1	-	CASSFMGIGTEAFF
TRBV9	TRBJ2-3	few	CASSVSNGAAQYF
TRBV9	TRBJ2-1	-	CASSVDVGGTGDNEQFF
TRBV6-6	TRBJ2-2	-	CASSPPGGGFNGELFF
TRBV7-2	TRBJ2-3	once	CASSLAFPGIRTDTQYF
TRBV25-1	TRBJ2-3	-	CASSVLGSDTQYF
TRBV27	TRBJ1-4	-	CASRPYRVANEKLFF
TRBV6-1	TRBJ2-5	-	CASSEWLEQETQYF